This T cell receptor (beta chain) stems from a study of blood T cell repertoires in COVID-19. Whole-study context: Sites across the United States, Italy and Spain contributed samples from acute and convalescent COVID-19. Nucleic acid was either cDNA or gDNA, and it came from T cells, B-cell-depleted T cells, or PBMCs.

The germline V gene has CDR1 ENHRY and CDR2 SYGVKD. This CDR3 contains 13 residues. V lost 0 bases and J 1 base, leaving 3 bases between the germline ends. TCRdb's table, derived via immunoSEQ multiplex PCR, lists solely in-frame clones and lacks some. The sample yields fewer than 85,000 clones, 83% seen once. The rearrangement links TRBV10-3 to TRBJ1-1; D call uncertain. The TCR comes from a woman between 55 and 75 years old with acute or convalescent COVID-19. Sequencing input: peripheral blood. The CDR3 DNA sequence: TGTGCCATCAGTGAGTCTAGGAACACTGAAGCTTTCTTT. Its translation is CAISESRNTEAFF.